One and the same sample provided the 9 T cell receptor beta chains below, sequenced in a study of blood T cell repertoires in COVID-19. Data came from immunoSEQ multiplex PCR; TCRdb stores just in-frame clones and leaves some out. The sample consists of about 270,000 clones, over 75% of them appearing once. The material sequenced was PBMCs or T cells enriched from blood (not recorded which). The receptors here all came from a woman between 25 and 40 years old who had recovered from COVID-19.

The chain uses TRBV3-1 (or the pseudogene TRBV3-2) and TRBJ1-2; TRBD1 matches 8 bases. CDR1 LGHDT and CDR2 YNNKEL come from the germline V gene (reference sequence). V shed 4 bases and J 7 bases; nucleotides not matched to a gene: 2. CDR3 size: 12 residues. The CDR3 region has the DNA TGTGCCAGCAGCCCGGGACAGGCTGGCTACACCTTC. Protein: CASSPGQAGYTF.

The gene calls are TRBV6-6 and TRBJ1-2; D might be TRBD1 (6 bases). Trimming cost V 4 bases and J 4 bases, with 10 bases left between them. Per germline, CDR1 MNHNY and CDR2 SVGAGI (reference sequence). CDR3 size: 13 residues. The CDR3 DNA follows: TGTGCCAGCAGTTCGAGGACAGTCTATGGCTACACCTTC. As protein: CASSSRTVYGYTF.

The chain combines TRBV9 with TRBJ2-2, with 8 bases lining up with TRBD2. J was trimmed by 14 bases and V by 4 bases; bases with no gene match: 13. This CDR3 is built from 14 residues. Per germline, CDR1 SGDLS and CDR2 YYNGEE. In DNA, the CDR3 is TGTGCCAGCAGCTCCCGGGGGGGCCCTGGTTTCCTGTTTTTT. Protein sequence: CASSSRGGPGFLFF.

The rearrangement joins TRBV19 to TRBJ1-4, with 8 bases lining up with TRBD1. In germline, CDR1 is LNHDA, CDR2 SQIVND (reference sequence). The CDR3 loop spans 13 amino acids. Trimming took 6 bases from V and 8 from J; bases not matched to a gene: 5. The DNA of the CDR3 is TGTGCCAGTAGCCAGGGGGCAAAGGAAAAACTGTTTTTT. This sequence encodes CASSQGAKEKLFF.

V usage is TRBV20-1 and J usage is TRBJ2-7; D uncertain. Per germline, CDR1 DFQATT and CDR2 SNEGSKA (reference sequence). The CDR3 has 11 residues. Trimming took off 3 bases at V and 4 bases at J, with 7 bases between the two ends. The CDR3 sequence: CSASSVYEQYF. The CDR3 bases are TGCAGTGCTAGTTCTGTTTACGAGCAGTACTTC.

V is TRBV12-3 or TRBV12-4 and J is TRBJ1-5; D is unresolved. The CDR3 contains 13 residues. V lost 2 bases, J lost 5 bases, and 7 bases lay in between. The CDR3 region is CASSLTSDQPQHF. CDR3 DNA: TGTGCCAGCAGTTTAACATCCGATCAGCCCCAGCATTTT.

The chain uses TRBV29-1 and TRBJ2-7; 7 nucleotides agree with TRBD2. Germline CDR1 SQVTM, CDR2 ANQGSEA. The junction had 6 bases not matched to a gene; V was cut back by 1 base and J by 0 bases. The CDR3 totals 15 residues. CDR3 DNA: TGCAGCGTTGAAGGATTGGGGGGGAACTCCTACGAGCAGTACTTC. Residues: CSVEGLGGNSYEQYF.

The V and J genes are TRBV6-5 and TRBJ1-5; D perhaps matches TRBD1 (5 bases). The germline V gene encodes CDR1 MNHEY and CDR2 SVGAGI. CDR3 size: 14 residues. V shed 10 bases and J shed 7 bases, with 20 bases lying between them. The DNA for the CDR3 is TGTGCCACCTCCAAAAAGCAGGGAGGCCAGCCCCAGCATTTT. Amino acid sequence: CATSKKQGGQPQHF.

This chain connects TRBV25-1 to TRBJ2-3; 9 bases align to TRBD2. CDR1 and CDR2 (germline): MGHDK, SYGVNS. The CDR3 covers 15 residues. Germline trimming cut 6 bases from V and 6 bases from J; bases unmatched to any gene: 10. The CDR3 DNA reads as TGTGCCAGCAGGGGAGACCTAAGCGGGGGGGATACGCAGTATTTT. It codes for CASRGDLSGGDTQYF.